This TCR beta chain was observed in a study of blood T cell repertoires in COVID-19. Looking at the study overall: The study drew acute and convalescent COVID-19 samples from the United States, Italy and Spain. PBMCs, B-cell-depleted T cells, or T cells provided the cDNA or gDNA that made up the material.

Clones were sequenced by immunoSEQ multiplex PCR, and TCRdb holds only the in-frame ones, with some missing. This sample has about 190,000 clones, with about 81% found just once. The sample consisted of peripheral blood. This TCR derives from a man aged 25 to 45 with active or convalescent COVID-19.

The CDR3 DNA reads as TGTGCCAGCAGCTTAGGGTCGACAGGTTCACTACGAGACACTGAAGCTTTCTTT. It yields the protein CASSLGSTGSLRDTEAFF. This chain uses TRBV7-9 with TRBJ1-1; a weak D match, TRBD1 (6 bases). The germline V gene has CDR1 SEHNR and CDR2 FQNEAQ (reference sequence). With 1 base removed from V and 3 bases from J, the gap between germline ends came to 21 bases. The CDR3 contains 18 residues.